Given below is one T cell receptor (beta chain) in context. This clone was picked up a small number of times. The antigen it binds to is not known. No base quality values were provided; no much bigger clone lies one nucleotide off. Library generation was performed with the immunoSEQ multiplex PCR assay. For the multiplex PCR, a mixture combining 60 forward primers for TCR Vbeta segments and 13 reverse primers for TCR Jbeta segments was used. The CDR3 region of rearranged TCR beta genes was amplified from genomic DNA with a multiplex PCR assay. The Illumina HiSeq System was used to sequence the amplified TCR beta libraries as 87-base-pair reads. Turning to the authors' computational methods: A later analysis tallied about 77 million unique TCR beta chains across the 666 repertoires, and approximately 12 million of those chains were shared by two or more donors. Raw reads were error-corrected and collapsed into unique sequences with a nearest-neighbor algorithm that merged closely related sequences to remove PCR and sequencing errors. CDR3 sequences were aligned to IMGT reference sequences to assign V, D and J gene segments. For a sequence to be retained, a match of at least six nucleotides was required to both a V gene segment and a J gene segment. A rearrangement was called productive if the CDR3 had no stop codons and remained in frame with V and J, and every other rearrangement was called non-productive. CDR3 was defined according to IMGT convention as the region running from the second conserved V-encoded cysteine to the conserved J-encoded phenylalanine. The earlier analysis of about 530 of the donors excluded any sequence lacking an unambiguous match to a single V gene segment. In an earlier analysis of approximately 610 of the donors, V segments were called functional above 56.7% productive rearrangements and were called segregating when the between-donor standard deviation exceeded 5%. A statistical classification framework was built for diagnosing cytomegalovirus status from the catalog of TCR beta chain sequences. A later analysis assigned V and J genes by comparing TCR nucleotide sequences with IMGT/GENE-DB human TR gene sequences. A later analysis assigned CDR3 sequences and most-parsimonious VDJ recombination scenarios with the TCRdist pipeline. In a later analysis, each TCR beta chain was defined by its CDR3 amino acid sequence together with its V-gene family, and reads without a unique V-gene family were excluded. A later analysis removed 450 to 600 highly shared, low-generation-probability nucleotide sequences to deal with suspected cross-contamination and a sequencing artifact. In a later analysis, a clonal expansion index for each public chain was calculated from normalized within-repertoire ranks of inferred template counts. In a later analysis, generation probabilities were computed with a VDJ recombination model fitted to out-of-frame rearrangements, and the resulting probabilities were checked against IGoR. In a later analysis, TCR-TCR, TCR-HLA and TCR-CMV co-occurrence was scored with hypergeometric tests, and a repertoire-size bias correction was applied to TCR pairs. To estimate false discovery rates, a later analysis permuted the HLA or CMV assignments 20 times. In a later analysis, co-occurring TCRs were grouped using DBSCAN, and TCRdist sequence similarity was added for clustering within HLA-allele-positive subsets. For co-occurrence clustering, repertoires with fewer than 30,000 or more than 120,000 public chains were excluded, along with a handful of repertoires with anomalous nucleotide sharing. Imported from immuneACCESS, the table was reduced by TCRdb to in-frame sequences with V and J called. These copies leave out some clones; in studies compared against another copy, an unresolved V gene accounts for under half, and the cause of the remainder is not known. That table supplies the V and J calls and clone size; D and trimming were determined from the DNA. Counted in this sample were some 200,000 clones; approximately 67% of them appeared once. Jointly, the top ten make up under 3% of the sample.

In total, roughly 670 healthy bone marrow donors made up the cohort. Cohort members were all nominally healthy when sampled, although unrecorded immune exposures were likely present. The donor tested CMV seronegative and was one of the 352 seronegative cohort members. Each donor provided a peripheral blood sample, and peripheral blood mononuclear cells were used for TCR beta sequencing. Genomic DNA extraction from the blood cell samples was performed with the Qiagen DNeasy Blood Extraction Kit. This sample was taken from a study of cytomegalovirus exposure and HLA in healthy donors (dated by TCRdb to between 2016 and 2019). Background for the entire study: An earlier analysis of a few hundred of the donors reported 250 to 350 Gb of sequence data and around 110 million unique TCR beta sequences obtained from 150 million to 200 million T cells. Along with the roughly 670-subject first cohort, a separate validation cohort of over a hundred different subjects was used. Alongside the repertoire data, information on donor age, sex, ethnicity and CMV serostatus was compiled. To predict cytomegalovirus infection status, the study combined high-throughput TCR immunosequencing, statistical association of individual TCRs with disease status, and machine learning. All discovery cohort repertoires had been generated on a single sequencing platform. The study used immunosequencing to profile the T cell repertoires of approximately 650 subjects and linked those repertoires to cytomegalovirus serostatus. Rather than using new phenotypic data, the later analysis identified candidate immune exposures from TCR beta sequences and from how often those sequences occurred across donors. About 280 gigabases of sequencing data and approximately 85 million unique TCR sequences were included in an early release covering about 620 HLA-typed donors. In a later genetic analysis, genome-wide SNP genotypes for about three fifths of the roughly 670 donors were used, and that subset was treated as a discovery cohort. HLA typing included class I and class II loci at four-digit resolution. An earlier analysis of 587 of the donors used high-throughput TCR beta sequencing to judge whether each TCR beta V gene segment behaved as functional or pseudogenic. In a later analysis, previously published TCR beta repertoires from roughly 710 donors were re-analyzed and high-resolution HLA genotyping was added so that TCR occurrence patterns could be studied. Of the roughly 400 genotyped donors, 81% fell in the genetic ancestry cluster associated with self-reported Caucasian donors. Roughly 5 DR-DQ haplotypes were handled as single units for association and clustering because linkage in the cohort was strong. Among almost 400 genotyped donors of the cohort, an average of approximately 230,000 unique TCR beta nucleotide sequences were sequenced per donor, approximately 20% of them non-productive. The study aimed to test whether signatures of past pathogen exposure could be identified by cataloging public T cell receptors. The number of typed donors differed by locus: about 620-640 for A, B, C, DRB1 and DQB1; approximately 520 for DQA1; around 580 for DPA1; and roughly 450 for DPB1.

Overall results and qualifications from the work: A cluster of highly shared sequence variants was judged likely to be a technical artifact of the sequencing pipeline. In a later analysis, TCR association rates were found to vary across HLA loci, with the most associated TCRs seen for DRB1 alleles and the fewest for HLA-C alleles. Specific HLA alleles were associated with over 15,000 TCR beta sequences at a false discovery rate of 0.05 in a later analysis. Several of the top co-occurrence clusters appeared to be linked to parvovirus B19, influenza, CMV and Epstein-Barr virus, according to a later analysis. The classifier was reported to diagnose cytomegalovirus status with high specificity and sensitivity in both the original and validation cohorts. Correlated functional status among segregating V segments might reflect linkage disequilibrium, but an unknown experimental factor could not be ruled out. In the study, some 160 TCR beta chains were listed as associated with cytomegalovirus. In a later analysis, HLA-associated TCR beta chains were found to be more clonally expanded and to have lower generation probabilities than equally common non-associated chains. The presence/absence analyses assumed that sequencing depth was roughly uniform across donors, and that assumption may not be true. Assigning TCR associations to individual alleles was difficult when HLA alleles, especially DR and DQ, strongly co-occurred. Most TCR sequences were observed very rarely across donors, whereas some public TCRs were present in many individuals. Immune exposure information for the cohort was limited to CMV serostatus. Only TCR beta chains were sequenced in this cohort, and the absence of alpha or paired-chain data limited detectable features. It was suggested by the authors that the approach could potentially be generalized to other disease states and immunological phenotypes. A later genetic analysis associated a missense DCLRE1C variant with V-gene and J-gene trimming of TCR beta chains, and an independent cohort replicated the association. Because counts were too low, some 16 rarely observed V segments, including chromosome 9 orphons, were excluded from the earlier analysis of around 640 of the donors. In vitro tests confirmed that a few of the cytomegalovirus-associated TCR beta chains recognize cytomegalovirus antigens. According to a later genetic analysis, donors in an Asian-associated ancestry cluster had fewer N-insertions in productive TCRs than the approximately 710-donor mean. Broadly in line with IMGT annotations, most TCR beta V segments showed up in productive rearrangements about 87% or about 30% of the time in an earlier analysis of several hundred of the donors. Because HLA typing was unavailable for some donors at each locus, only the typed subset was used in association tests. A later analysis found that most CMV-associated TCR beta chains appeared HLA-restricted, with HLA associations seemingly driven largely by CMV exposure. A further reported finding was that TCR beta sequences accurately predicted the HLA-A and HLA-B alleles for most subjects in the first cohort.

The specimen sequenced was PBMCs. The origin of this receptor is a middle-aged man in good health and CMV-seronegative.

The CDR3 protein sequence reads: CASRNSGGTDTQYF. The DNA is as follows: TGTGCCAGTAGGAACTCTGGTGGCACAGATACGCAGTATTTT. The sequence is built from TRBV19 and TRBJ2-3, with an unclear D gene assignment. The junction shows trimming of 6 bases on V and 1 base on J, plus 11 bases between the germline ends. From its cysteine to its phenylalanine, the CDR3 spans 14 amino acids. CDR3 DNA only is kept here, 42 bases in frame from base 1. The CDR1 and CDR2 encoded by the germline V gene (reference sequence) are LNHDA and SQIVND.